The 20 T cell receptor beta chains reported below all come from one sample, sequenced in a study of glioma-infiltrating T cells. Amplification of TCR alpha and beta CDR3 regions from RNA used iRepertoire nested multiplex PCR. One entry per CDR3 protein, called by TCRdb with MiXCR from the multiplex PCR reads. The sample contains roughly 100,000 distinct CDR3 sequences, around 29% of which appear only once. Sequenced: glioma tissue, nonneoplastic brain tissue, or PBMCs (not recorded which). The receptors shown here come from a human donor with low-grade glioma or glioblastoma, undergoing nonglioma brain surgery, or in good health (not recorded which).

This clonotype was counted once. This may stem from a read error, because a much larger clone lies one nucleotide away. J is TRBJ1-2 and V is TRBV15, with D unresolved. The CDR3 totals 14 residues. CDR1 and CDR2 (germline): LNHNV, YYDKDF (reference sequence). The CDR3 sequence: CATSRVTGIYVYTF. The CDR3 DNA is TGTGCCACCAGCAGAGTAACGGGGATCTATGTCTACACCTTC.

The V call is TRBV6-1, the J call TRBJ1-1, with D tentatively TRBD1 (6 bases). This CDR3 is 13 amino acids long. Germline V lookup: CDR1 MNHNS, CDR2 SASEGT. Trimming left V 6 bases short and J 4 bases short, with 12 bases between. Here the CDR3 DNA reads TGTGCCAGCAGCCAGGACAGCATCACTGAAGCTTTCTTT. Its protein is CASSQDSITEAFF.

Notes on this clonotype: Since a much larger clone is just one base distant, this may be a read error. CDR3 nucleotides: TGTGTCAGCAGTGAAGTCGGACGCAATCAGCCCCAGCATTTT. Amino acid sequence: CVSSEVGRNQPQHF. The chain carries TRBV2 and TRBJ1-5; D call uncertain. Germline CDR1 reads SNHLY; CDR2 reads FYNNEI. The CDR3 spans 14 residues.

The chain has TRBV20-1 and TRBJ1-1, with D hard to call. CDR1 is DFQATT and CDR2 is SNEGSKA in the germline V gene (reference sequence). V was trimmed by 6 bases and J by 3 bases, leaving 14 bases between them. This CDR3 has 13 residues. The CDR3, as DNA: TGCAGTGCACACACGGGTGGGTACACTGAAGCTTTCTTT. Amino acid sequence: CSAHTGGYTEAFF.

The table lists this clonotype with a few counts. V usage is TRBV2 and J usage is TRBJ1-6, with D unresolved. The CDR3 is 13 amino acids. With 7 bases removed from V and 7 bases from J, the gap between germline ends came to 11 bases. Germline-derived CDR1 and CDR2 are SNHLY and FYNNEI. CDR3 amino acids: CASIFTENSPLHF. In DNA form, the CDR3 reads TGTGCCAGCATTTTTACAGAAAATTCACCCCTCCACTTT. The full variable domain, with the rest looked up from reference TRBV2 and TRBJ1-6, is EPEVTQTPSHQVTQMGQEVILRCVPISNHLYFYWYRQILGQKVEFLVSFYNNEISEKSEIFDDQFSVERPDGSNFTLKIRSTKLEDSAMYFCASIFTENSPLHFGNGTRLTVT.

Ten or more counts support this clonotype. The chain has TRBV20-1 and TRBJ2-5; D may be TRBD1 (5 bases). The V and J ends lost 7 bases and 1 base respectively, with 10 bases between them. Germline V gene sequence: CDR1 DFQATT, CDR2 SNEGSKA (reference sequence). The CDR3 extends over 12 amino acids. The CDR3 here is CSESQGQETQYF. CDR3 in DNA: TGCAGTGAGTCGCAGGGCCAAGAGACCCAGTACTTC.

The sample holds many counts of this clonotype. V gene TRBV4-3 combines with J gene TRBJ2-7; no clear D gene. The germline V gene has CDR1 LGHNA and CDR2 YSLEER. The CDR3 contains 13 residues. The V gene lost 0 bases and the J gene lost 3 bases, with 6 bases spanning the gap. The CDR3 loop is CASSQERLYEQYF. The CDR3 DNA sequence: TGCGCCAGCAGCCAAGAGAGACTCTACGAGCAGTACTTC.

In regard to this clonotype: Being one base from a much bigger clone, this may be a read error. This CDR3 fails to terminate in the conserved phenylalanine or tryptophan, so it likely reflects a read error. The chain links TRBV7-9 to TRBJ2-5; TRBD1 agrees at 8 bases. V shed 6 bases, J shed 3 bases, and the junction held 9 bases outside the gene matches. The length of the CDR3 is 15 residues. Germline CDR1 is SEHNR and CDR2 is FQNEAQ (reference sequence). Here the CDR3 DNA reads TGTGCCAGCAGGGTGGCCGGGACAGGAGAAGAGACCCAGTACATC. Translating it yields CASRVAGTGEETQYI.

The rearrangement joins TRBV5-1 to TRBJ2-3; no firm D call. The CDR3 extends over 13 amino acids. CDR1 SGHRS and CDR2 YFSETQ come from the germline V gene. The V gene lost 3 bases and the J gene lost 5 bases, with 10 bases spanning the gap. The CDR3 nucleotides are TGCGCCAGCAGCTCCGGAGTGGGAGATACGCAGTATTTT. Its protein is CASSSGVGDTQYF.

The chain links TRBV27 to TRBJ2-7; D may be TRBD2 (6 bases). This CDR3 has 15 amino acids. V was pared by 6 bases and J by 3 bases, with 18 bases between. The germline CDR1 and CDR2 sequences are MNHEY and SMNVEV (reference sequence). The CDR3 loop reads CASRNGTPSYYEQYF. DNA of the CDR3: TGTGCCAGCAGGAACGGGACTCCGAGTTACTACGAGCAGTACTTC.

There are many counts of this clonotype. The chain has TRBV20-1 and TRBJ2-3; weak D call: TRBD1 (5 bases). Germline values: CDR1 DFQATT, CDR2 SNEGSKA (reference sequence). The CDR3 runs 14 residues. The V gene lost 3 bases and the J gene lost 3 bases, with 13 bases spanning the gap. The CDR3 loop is CSARGRGSTDTQYF. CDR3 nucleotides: TGCAGTGCTAGGGGTAGGGGTAGTACAGATACGCAGTATTTT.

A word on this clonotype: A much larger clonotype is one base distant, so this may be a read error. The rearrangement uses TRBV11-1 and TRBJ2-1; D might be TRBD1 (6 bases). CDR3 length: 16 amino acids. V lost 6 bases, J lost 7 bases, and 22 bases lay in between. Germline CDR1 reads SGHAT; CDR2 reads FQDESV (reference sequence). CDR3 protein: CASRPALTGMVNEQFF. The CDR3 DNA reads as TGTGCCAGCAGACCAGCCCTCACAGGGATGGTAAATGAGCAGTTCTTC. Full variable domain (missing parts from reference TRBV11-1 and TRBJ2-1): EAEVAQSPRYKITEKSQAVAFWCDPISGHATLYWYRQILGQGPELLVQFQDESVVDDSQLPKDRFSAERLKGVDSTLKIQPAELGDSAMYLCASRPALTGMVNEQFFGPGTRLTVL.

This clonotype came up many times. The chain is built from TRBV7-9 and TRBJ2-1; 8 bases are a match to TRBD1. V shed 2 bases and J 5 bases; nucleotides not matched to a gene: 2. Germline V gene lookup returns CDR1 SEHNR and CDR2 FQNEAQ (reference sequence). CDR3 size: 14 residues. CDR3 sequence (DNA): TGTGCCAGCAGCTTACTGGACAGGGACAATGAGCAGTTCTTC. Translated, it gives CASSLLDRDNEQFF.

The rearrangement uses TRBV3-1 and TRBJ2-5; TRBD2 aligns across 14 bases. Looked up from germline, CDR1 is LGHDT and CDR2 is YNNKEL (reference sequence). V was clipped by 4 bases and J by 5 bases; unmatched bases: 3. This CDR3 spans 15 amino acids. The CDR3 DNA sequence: TGTGCCAGCAGCCTGACTAGCGGGGGGGGGGAGACCCAGTACTTC. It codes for CASSLTSGGGETQYF.

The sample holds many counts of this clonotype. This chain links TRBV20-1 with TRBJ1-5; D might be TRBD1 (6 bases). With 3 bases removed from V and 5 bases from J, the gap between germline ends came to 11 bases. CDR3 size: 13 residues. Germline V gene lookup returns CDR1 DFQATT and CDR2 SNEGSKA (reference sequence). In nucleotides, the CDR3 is TGCAGTGCTAGGGACAGCATAGATCAGCCCCAGCATTTT. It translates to CSARDSIDQPQHF.

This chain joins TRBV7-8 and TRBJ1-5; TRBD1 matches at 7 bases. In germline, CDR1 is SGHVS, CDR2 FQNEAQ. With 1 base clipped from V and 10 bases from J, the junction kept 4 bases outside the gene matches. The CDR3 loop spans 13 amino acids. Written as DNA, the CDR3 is TGTGCCAGCAGCTTAGACAGGGACAGACCCCAGCATTTT. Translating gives CASSLDRDRPQHF.

CDR3 sequence reads: CASRLRGDREDSPLHF. CDR3 in DNA: TGTGCCAGCAGGTTGCGAGGGGACAGGGAGGATTCACCCCTCCACTTT. The chain combines TRBV11-1 with TRBJ1-6; the match to TRBD1 covers 9 bases. There are 16 residues in the CDR3. Germline lookup yields CDR1 SGHAT and CDR2 FQDESV (reference sequence). The trim removed 6 bases at V and 8 bases at J, leaving 11 bases unmatched.

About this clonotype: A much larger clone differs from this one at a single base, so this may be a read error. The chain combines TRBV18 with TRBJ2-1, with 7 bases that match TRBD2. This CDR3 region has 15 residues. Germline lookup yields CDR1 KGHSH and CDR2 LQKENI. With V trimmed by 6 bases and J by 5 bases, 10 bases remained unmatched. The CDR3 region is CASSGVTSVDNEQFF. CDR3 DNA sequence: TGTGCCAGCTCCGGTGTAACTAGCGTGGACAATGAGCAGTTCTTC.

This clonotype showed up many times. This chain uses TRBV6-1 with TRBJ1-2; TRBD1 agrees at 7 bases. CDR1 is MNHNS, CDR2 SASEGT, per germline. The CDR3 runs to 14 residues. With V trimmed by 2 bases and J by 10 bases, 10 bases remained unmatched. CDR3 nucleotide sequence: TGTGCCAGCAGTGAATCTGGGACAGCACAATTCTACACCTTC. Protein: CASSESGTAQFYTF.

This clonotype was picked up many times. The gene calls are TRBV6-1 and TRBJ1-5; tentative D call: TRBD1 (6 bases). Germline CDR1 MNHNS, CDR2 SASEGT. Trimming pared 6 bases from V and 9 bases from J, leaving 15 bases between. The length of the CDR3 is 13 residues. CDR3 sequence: CASRNGGGGPQHF. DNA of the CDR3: TGTGCCAGCAGGAACGGGGGGGGCGGGCCCCAGCATTTT.